This is a list of T cell receptor beta chains from one sample in a study of blood T cell repertoires in COVID-19. Assay: immunoSEQ multiplex PCR; the TCRdb copy retains only in-frame clones and omits some. This sample has more than 70,000 clones, with approximately 80% found just once. Specimen: peripheral blood. All receptors derive from a woman older than 75 with active or convalescent COVID-19. Each CDR3 is given with its conserved first and last residue. Fields, in order: V gene, clone size, J gene, D gene, CDR3 protein, CDR3 DNA. A D gene is named only where the DNA matches it firmly. Size tells how often a clone was seen (once, few, many) or the class of an expanded clone, and some rows leave it out.

V: TRBV28; size: .; J: TRBJ1-1; D: TRBD1; CDR3: CASSLRGVAGQTYTEAFF; DNA: TGTGCCAGCAGTTTACGCGGGGTGGCGGGACAGACGTACACTGAAGCTTTCTTT
V: TRBV6-5; size: .; J: TRBJ2-2; D: TRBD2; CDR3: CASSYGGLVSGELFF; DNA: TGTGCCAGCAGTTACGGGGGACTAGTGTCTGGGGAGCTGTTTTTT
V: TRBV5-1; size: .; J: TRBJ2-7; D: .; CDR3: CASRQVPATYEQYF; DNA: TGCGCCAGCAGACAGGTCCCGGCGACCTACGAGCAGTACTTC
V: TRBV4-3; size: .; J: TRBJ1-2; D: .; CDR3: CASSQHGGAGGYTF; DNA: TGCGCCAGCAGCCAACACGGGGGGGCGGGAGGCTACACCTTC
V: TRBV21-1; size: .; J: TRBJ1-4; D: .; CDR3: CASTLPTGGSGELFF; DNA: TGTGCCAGCACCCTCCCGACAGGGGGATCAGGGGAACTGTTTTTT
V: TRBV5-3; size: once; J: TRBJ2-7; D: .; CDR3: CASPPGLKTYEQYF; DNA: TGTGCCAGCCCACCGGGACTCAAGACCTACGAGCAGTACTTC
V: TRBV14; size: once; J: TRBJ1-2; D: .; CDR3: CASSLRAENYGYTF; DNA: TGTGCCAGCAGCCTCAGGGCAGAGAACTATGGCTACACCTTC
V: TRBV12-5; size: .; J: TRBJ1-2; D: .; CDR3: CASGPGGEGSYGYTF; DNA: TGTGCTAGTGGCCCCGGCGGGGAAGGGAGCTATGGCTACACCTTC
V: TRBV6-2/TRBV6-3; size: .; J: TRBJ2-1; D: TRBD2; CDR3: CASSYIREGEQFF; DNA: TGTGCCAGCAGTTACATTCGGGAGGGAGAGCAGTTCTTC
V: TRBV4-2; size: .; J: TRBJ1-2; D: .; CDR3: CASSQEGQLNYGYTF; DNA: TGTGCCAGCAGCCAAGAGGGACAATTAAACTATGGCTACACCTTC